This is a list of T cell receptor beta chains from one sample in a study of regulatory T cells in long-lasting Graves disease. From the multiplex PCR reads, TCRdb called clonotypes with MiXCR, one entry per CDR3 protein. Here the sample spans about 530,000 distinct CDR3 sequences, 15% to 20% being singletons. These data were also filed under a second study, of T cells in Graves' hyperthyroidism and ophthalmopathy.

The material was peripheral blood mononuclear cells (PBMCs), obtained at new diagnosis, from a patient treated with antithyroid drugs. All receptors come from a woman aged 35-65 years with Graves disease. The CDR3 runs from the conserved cysteine through the conserved F or W. A D gene is named only where the DNA matches it firmly. Size is stated for part of the rows, as once, few or many counts, or as a class when the clone is expanded.

CDR3 length	D gene	V gene	J gene	clone size	CDR3 DNA	CDR3 protein
16	TRBD2	TRBV12-3/TRBV12-4	TRBJ2-3	many	TGTGCCAGCAGCCCCGAGGCCGCGGGGCGGGGGGATACGCAGTATTTT	CASSPEAAGRGDTQYF
15	-	TRBV10-3	TRBJ2-5	many	TGTGCCATCAGTGAGTCGGCCGAATTTCAGGAGACCCAGTACTTC	CAISESAEFQETQYF
16	-	TRBV2	TRBJ1-5	many	TGTGCCAGCAGTGCGAAACAGATTTATAGCAATCAGCCCCAGCATTTT	CASSAKQIYSNQPQHF
15	-	TRBV27	TRBJ2-3	many	TGTGCCAGCAGTACCACCCAGCCCGGGACAGATACGCAGTATTTT	CASSTTQPGTDTQYF
14	-	TRBV3-1	TRBJ1-2	many	TGTGCCAGCAGCCACAAGACGCAGACCTATGGCTACACCTTC	CASSHKTQTYGYTF
15	TRBD2	TRBV2	TRBJ2-1	many	TGTGCCAGCAGCGAAAGCGGGGGGGCCTTGAATGAGCAGTTCTTC	CASSESGGALNEQFF
12	-	TRBV2	TRBJ2-5	many	TGTGCCAGCAGGATTTCCCAAGAGACCCAGTACTTC	CASRISQETQYF
15	TRBD2	TRBV9	TRBJ2-1	-	TGTGCCAGCAGCGGCCGGGAGGGGCCGAACAATGAGCAGTTCTTC	CASSGREGPNNEQFF
12	-	TRBV12-3/TRBV12-4	TRBJ2-5	few	TGTGCCAGCAGCATAGCGAACAATTTCCAGTACTTC	CASSIANNFQYF
13	-	TRBV12-3/TRBV12-4	TRBJ1-3	few	TGTGCCAGCAGTTTAAATGGGGGAAACACCATATATTTT	CASSLNGGNTIYF
14	TRBD1	TRBV5-1	TRBJ2-3	-	TGCGCCAGTATCCGGGACAGCAACACAGATACGCAGTATTTT	CASIRDSNTDTQYF
15	-	TRBV11-2	TRBJ1-2	few	TGTGCCAGCAGCTCCCTAGGTGGAATCAACTATGGCTACACCTTC	CASSSLGGINYGYTF
14	TRBD1	TRBV10-3	TRBJ1-1	-	TGTGCCATCAGTGAGTCACGGACAGGGACTGAAGCTTTCTTT	CAISESRTGTEAFF
13	-	TRBV7-2	TRBJ2-3	-	TGTGCCACCGAGGACACAAACACAGATACGCAGTATTTT	CATEDTNTDTQYF
14	-	TRBV5-1	TRBJ1-5	-	TGCGCCAGCATGTCGGGGGGGGCAGAGCAGCCCCAGCATTTT	CASMSGGAEQPQHF
16	TRBD2	TRBV12-3/TRBV12-4	TRBJ2-5	many	TGTGCCAGCAGCCCTAGCGGGCGGGGGGCCGCGGAGACCCAGTACTTC	CASSPSGRGAAETQYF
16	-	TRBV5-6	TRBJ1-5	-	TGTGCCAGCAGCAGATCCCGACAGGAGTTAAGTCAGCCCCAGCATTTT	CASSRSRQELSQPQHF
14	-	TRBV12-3/TRBV12-4	TRBJ2-1	many	TGTGCCAGCAGTTTAGTGGGGGTCTACAATGAGCAGTTCTTC	CASSLVGVYNEQFF
12	-	TRBV20-1	TRBJ2-7	many	TGCAGTGCTTCGGGATGGGGGAACGAGCAGTACTTC	CSASGWGNEQYF
12	-	TRBV28	TRBJ2-1	many	TGTGCCAGCAGGACCACTCACAATGAGCAGTTCTTC	CASRTTHNEQFF
11	-	TRBV3-1	TRBJ2-5	many	TGTGCCAGCCGCTCACTCGAGACCCAGTACTTC	CASRSLETQYF
14	TRBD1	TRBV7-3	TRBJ2-2	many	TGTGCCAGCTCGGGACAGGCGAACACCGGGGAGCTGTTTTTT	CASSGQANTGELFF
13	-	TRBV24-1	TRBJ1-5	many	TGTGCCCGGACTCCCTGTCGCAATCAGCCCCAGCATTTT	CARTPCRNQPQHF
13	-	TRBV5-1	TRBJ2-7	few	TGCGCCAGCAGCAAACAGGGATTCCACGAGCAGTACTTC	CASSKQGFHEQYF
19	-	TRBV20-1	TRBJ1-1	many	TGCAGTGCTAGAGATCTAAGTGGGAAAATGCGTGGGTGGGTCACTGAAGCTTTCTTT	CSARDLSGKMRGWVTEAFF
16	TRBD2	TRBV7-6	TRBJ2-1	-	TGTGCCAGCAGCTCATGGGATAGCGGGTTTTACAATGAGCAGTTCTTC	CASSSWDSGFYNEQFF
13	-	TRBV11-2	TRBJ2-2	many	TGTGCCAGCAGCTACGAGTCCACCGGGGAGCTGTTTTTT	CASSYESTGELFF
15	-	TRBV18	TRBJ1-4	many	TGTGCCAGCTCACCCAGCGGGGCAACTAATGAAAAACTGTTTTTT	CASSPSGATNEKLFF
13	-	TRBV20-1	TRBJ2-7	many	TGCAGTGCCGGCAAGGACGCTACGGGAGAGCAGTACTTC	CSAGKDATGEQYF
18	TRBD2	TRBV9	TRBJ2-4	few	TGTGCCAGCAGCGTAGGTGTTAGCGGGGGGCTAGCCAAAAACATTCAGTACTTC	CASSVGVSGGLAKNIQYF
15	-	TRBV2	TRBJ1-2	many	TGTGCCAGCAGGCGAACAGGTAGAGCTAACTATGGCTACACCTTC	CASRRTGRANYGYTF
15	TRBD2	TRBV7-3	TRBJ2-2	few	TGTGCCAGCAGATCCGGGACTAGCGGGACCGGGGAGCTGTTTTTT	CASRSGTSGTGELFF
14	-	TRBV18	TRBJ2-5	many	TGTGCCAGCTCACCACCGGTTGGTGGGGAGACCCAGTACTTC	CASSPPVGGETQYF
14	-	TRBV11-3	TRBJ2-5	-	TGTGCCAGCAGCCAGGGTCCGGGTGACTGGGACCAGTACTTC	CASSQGPGDWDQYF
16	-	TRBV6-1	TRBJ2-7	-	TGTGCCAGCAGTGGGGGATCCGGACGGAGCTCCTACGAGCAGTACTTC	CASSGGSGRSSYEQYF
15	-	TRBV3-1	TRBJ1-5	many	TGTGCCAGCAGCCAAGCCCCGGGACTAGGTCAGCCCCAGCATTTT	CASSQAPGLGQPQHF
18	TRBD1	TRBV5-8	TRBJ2-1	few	TGTGCCAGCAGCTCGGACAGGACTCCCAAAACTATCTACAATGAGCAGTTCTTC	CASSSDRTPKTIYNEQFF
15	-	TRBV5-1	TRBJ1-3	few	TGCGCCAGCAGCCTGGGGACAAACTCTGGAAACACCATATATTTT	CASSLGTNSGNTIYF
15	-	TRBV6-5	TRBJ1-1	many	TGTGCCAGCAGTTCTCCGGGGCGAATGAACACTGAAGCTTTCTTT	CASSSPGRMNTEAFF
14	TRBD1	TRBV10-3	TRBJ1-1	-	TGTGCCATCACTAAGACAGGGCTGAACACTGAAGCTTTCTTT	CAITKTGLNTEAFF
13	-	TRBV7-2	TRBJ1-2	many	TGTGCCAGCAGGGACGAGGGTCTGTATGGCTACACCTTC	CASRDEGLYGYTF
15	-	TRBV4-1	TRBJ2-3	few	TGCGCCAGCAGCCAAGTCCCCTTGGGGGCAGATACGCAGTATTTT	CASSQVPLGADTQYF
15	-	TRBV11-3	TRBJ2-3	many	TGTGCCAGCAGCGAACGGTCCCTAGCATACGATACGCAGTATTTT	CASSERSLAYDTQYF
14	-	TRBV7-3	TRBJ2-2	once	TGTGCCAGCAGCTTACAATGGGCCACCGGGGAGCTGTTTTTT	CASSLQWATGELFF
14	-	TRBV2	TRBJ2-7	many	TGTGCCAGCAGTTTCTTCGAAGAGGTGCGGGAGCAGTACTTC	CASSFFEEVREQYF
14	-	TRBV11-2	TRBJ2-1	many	TGTGCCAGCAGCTTAAGTCTGACTCCCAATGAGCAGTTCTTC	CASSLSLTPNEQFF
13	-	TRBV24-1	TRBJ2-1	few	TGTGCCACCCAAGGACAGTCTTACAATGAGCAGTTCTTC	CATQGQSYNEQFF
15	TRBD2	TRBV30	TRBJ2-5	many	TGTGCCTGGAGTGTCCCCGGGACTAGTCAAGAGACCCAGTACTTC	CAWSVPGTSQETQYF
15	-	TRBV18	TRBJ2-5	few	TGTGCCAGCTCACCTTTTACTAGTCCCCAAGAGACCCAGTACTTC	CASSPFTSPQETQYF
13	-	TRBV10-1	TRBJ1-4	few	TGCGCCAGCAGTGCCGGGACGAATGAAAAACTGTTTTTT	CASSAGTNEKLFF
16	-	TRBV12-3/TRBV12-4	TRBJ1-6	many	TGTGCCAGCAGACCCGGGACCAGACTATCGGATTCACCCCTCCACTTT	CASRPGTRLSDSPLHF
15	-	TRBV6-5	TRBJ1-2	few	TGTGCCAGCAGTTACTCTCCAGAGAGCAACTATGGCTACACCTTC	CASSYSPESNYGYTF
14	TRBD1	TRBV2	TRBJ2-7	-	TGTGCCAGCAGTGACCGGGACAGAACCTACGAGCAGTACTTC	CASSDRDRTYEQYF
14	-	TRBV5-1	TRBJ2-1	many	TGCGCCAGCAGCTTGGGGCGGGCTAACAATGAGCAGTTCTTC	CASSLGRANNEQFF